Listed here are 17 T cell receptor beta chains from one sample, sequenced in a study of blood T cell repertoires in COVID-19. Measured with immunoSEQ multiplex PCR; TCRdb has only the in-frame clones, and not every one. This table holds some 87,000 clones, about 81% found once. The sequenced material came from peripheral blood. Receptor source: a human donor in a cohort sampled during active COVID-19.

CDR3 coding DNA: TGTGCCAGCAGTTCAGGGATAACGACTGAAGCTTTCTTT. Its translation: CASSSGITTEAFF. This chain connects TRBV12-3 or TRBV12-4 to TRBJ1-1; D is possibly TRBD1 (5 bases). V was cut by 4 bases and J by 5 bases, with 11 bases left in between. There are 13 residues in the CDR3.

The chain links TRBV9 to TRBJ2-3, with 16 bases matching TRBD2. The CDR3 is 17 amino acids. Germline V gene data show CDR1 as SGDLS and CDR2 as YYNGEE. J was trimmed by 7 bases and V by 0 bases; bases with no gene match: 5. CDR3 bases: TGTGCCAGCAGCGTAGTTGGGACTAGCGGGGGGGCGAATACGCAGTATTTT. Amino acid sequence: CASSVVGTSGGANTQYF.

This clone was observed a single time. The rearrangement uses TRBV3-1 (or the pseudogene TRBV3-2) and TRBJ1-2, with D possibly matching TRBD1 (6 bases). The V end lost 3 bases, the J end lost 8 bases, and 19 bases lay between the germline ends. CDR3 size: 15 residues. Per the germline V gene, CDR1 is LGHDT and CDR2 is YNNKEL (reference sequence). The DNA of the CDR3 is TGTGCCAGCAGCCAGTCATTACAGGGAGTCGGGGGCTACACCTTC. Translated: CASSQSLQGVGGYTF.

V and J are TRBV12-3 or TRBV12-4 and TRBJ1-4; D perhaps matches TRBD1 (5 bases). The V and J ends lost 2 bases and 8 bases respectively, with 9 bases between them. The CDR3 has 13 residues. CDR3 DNA: TGTGCCAGCAGTTTAAGGGGTGGGGAAAAACTGTTTTTT. It codes for CASSLRGGEKLFF.

This rearrangement joins TRBV24-1 to TRBJ2-5, with 14 bases lining up with TRBD2. Trimming at V came to 4 bases and at J to 1 base, leaving 4 bases not matched to a gene. This CDR3 is built from 17 residues. Germline V gives CDR1 KGHDR, CDR2 SFDVKD. This chain's CDR3 is CATSDPGTSGGQETQYF. The CDR3 DNA reads as TGTGCCACCAGTGACCCCGGGACTAGCGGGGGCCAAGAGACCCAGTACTTC.

The sample holds a few counts of this clone. The chain joins TRBV28 to TRBJ1-6; TRBD1 matches at 10 bases. The CDR3 sequence is 16 residues long. Trimming took 5 bases from V and 8 from J; bases not matched to a gene: 9. CDR1 and CDR2 from the germline V gene are MDHEN and SYDVKM. The CDR3 DNA follows: TGTGCCAGCAGTCCAACCTCGGGACAGGGGTATTCACCCCTCCACTTT. This codes for CASSPTSGQGYSPLHF.

The genes are TRBV7-9 and TRBJ1-2, with D perhaps matching TRBD1 (5 bases). The germline V gene has CDR1 SEHNR and CDR2 FQNEAQ (reference sequence). V was clipped by 5 bases and J by 0 bases, with 13 bases between them. The CDR3 has 15 amino acids. The CDR3 DNA is TGTGCCAGCAGCGGTAACAGGAACCCTAACTATGGCTACACCTTC. This translates into CASSGNRNPNYGYTF.

The chain uses TRBV28 and TRBJ2-7; TRBD1 aligns across 7 bases. Losses at the gene ends were 3 bases for V and 6 bases for J; bases not matched to a gene: 23. Germline V CDR1 and CDR2: MDHEN, SYDVKM. The CDR3 is 19 amino acids. The CDR3 here is CASSFHFRVRRTGGSEQYF. The CDR3 bases are TGTGCCAGCAGTTTTCATTTTCGGGTTCGGAGGACAGGTGGGTCCGAGCAGTACTTC.

The chain joins TRBV4-2 to TRBJ2-3; maybe TRBD2 (6 bases). This CDR3 spans 15 amino acids. The germline CDR1 and CDR2 sequences are LGHNA and YNFKEQ. Trimming shortened V by 1 base and J by 1 base, and 9 bases separated the two germline ends. CDR3 DNA: TGTGCCAGCAGCCAAGCCGGGGAGGGCACAGATACGCAGTATTTT. Translation: CASSQAGEGTDTQYF.

This clone was observed a few times. The J gene is TRBJ1-2, the V gene TRBV9; possibly TRBD1 for D (5 bases). From germline, CDR1 is SGDLS and CDR2 YYNGEE. V shed 2 bases and J shed 4 bases, with 15 bases lying between them. The CDR3 runs to 15 residues. The CDR3 spells CASSVAGRLGYGYTF. The CDR3 DNA sequence: TGTGCCAGCAGCGTGGCAGGGCGGCTTGGCTATGGCTACACCTTC.

This sequence joins TRBV5-1 and TRBJ2-7, with TRBD2 matching over 8 bases. This CDR3 comprises 14 residues. Trimming cost V 0 bases and J 6 bases; bases outside gene matches: 5. The germline V gene has CDR1 SGHRS and CDR2 YFSETQ. The CDR3: CASSLGVAGTEQYF. The CDR3 bases are TGCGCCAGCAGCTTGGGGGTAGCGGGGACCGAGCAGTACTTC.

CDR3 protein: CARRTGVETQYF. In nucleotides, the CDR3 is TGTGCCAGAAGAACAGGGGTAGAGACCCAGTACTTC. The gene calls are TRBV2 and TRBJ2-5; TRBD1 matches 7 bases. This CDR3 is built from 12 residues. Germline trimming cut 9 bases from V and 4 bases from J; bases unmatched to any gene: 5. CDR1 is SNHLY, CDR2 FYNNEI, per germline. The full variable domain, with the rest looked up from reference TRBV2 and TRBJ2-5, is EPEVTQTPSHQVTQMGQEVILRCVPISNHLYFYWYRQILGQKVEFLVSFYNNEISEKSEIFDDQFSVERPDGSNFTLKIRSTKLEDSAMYFCARRTGVETQYFGPGTRLLVL.

This chain joins TRBV2 and TRBJ1-6; D is unclear. V was pared by 1 base and J by 10 bases, with 8 bases between. Germline assignment: CDR1 SNHLY and CDR2 FYNNEI. The CDR3 length is 13 residues. In DNA, the CDR3 is TGTGCCAGCAGTGAAGTCGCGGGATCACCCCTCCACTTT. Protein sequence: CASSEVAGSPLHF. The whole variable domain, remainder taken from reference TRBV2 and TRBJ1-6, is EPEVTQTPSHQVTQMGQEVILRCVPISNHLYFYWYRQILGQKVEFLVSFYNNEISEKSEIFDDQFSVERPDGSNFTLKIRSTKLEDSAMYFCASSEVAGSPLHFGNGTRLTVT.

This chain uses TRBV7-2 with TRBJ2-7, with 7 bases aligning to TRBD2. The CDR3 has 13 residues. Germline CDR1 reads SGHTA; CDR2 reads FQGNSA. Trimming took 3 bases from V and 6 from J; bases not matched to a gene: 5. The CDR3 DNA reads TGTGCCAGCAGCTTCGGACCGGGGGGCGAGCAGTACTTC. Its translation: CASSFGPGGEQYF.

The gene calls are TRBV27 and TRBJ1-5; TRBD1 matches 7 bases. Trimming cost V 6 bases and J 2 bases; bases outside gene matches: 4. The CDR3 contains 14 residues. Germline lookup yields CDR1 MNHEY and CDR2 SMNVEV (reference sequence). CDR3 loop: CASSLGTGNQPQHF. The CDR3 DNA sequence: TGTGCCAGCAGCCTAGGGACAGGCAATCAGCCCCAGCATTTT.

The CDR3 reads CASSLRVYNEQFF. In nucleotides, the CDR3 is TGTGCCAGCAGCTTGAGGGTCTACAATGAGCAGTTCTTC. The chain employs TRBV11-3 and TRBJ2-1; tentatively, D is TRBD2 (5 bases). The germline V gene has CDR1 SGHNT and CDR2 YENEEA. The V end lost 3 bases, the J end lost 3 bases, and 6 bases lay between the germline ends. The CDR3 extends over 13 amino acids.

This chain uses TRBV2 with TRBJ2-5, with 14 bases lining up with TRBD2. The CDR3 is 16 residues long. The V segment lost 9 bases and the J segment 5 bases; nucleotides outside the gene matches: 11. Germline-derived CDR1 and CDR2 are SNHLY and FYNNEI. Here the CDR3 DNA reads TGTGCCAGTGCTGGGACTAGCGGGGGCCCGGGGGAGACCCAGTACTTC. Amino acids: CASAGTSGGPGETQYF.